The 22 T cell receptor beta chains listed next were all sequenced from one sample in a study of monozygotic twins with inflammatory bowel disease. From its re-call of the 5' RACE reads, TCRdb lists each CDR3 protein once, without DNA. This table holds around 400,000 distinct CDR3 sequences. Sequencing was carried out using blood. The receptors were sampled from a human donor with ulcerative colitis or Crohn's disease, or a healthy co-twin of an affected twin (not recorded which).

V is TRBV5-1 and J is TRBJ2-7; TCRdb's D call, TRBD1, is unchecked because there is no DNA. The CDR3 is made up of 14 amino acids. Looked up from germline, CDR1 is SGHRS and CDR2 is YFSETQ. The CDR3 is CASSSGTDTYEQYF. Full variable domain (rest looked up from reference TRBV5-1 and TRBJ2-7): KAGVTQTPRYLIKTRGQQVTLSCSPISGHRSVSWYQQTPGQGLQFLFEYFSETQRNKGNFPGRFSGRQFSNSRSEMNVSTLELGDSALYLCASSSGTDTYEQYFGPGTRLTVT.

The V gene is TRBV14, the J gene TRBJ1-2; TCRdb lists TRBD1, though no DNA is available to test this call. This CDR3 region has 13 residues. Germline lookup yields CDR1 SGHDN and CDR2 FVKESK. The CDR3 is CASSRPGHYGYTF.

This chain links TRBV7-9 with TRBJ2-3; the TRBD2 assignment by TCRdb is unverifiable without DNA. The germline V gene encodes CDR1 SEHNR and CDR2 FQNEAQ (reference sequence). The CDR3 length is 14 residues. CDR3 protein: CASSLAAGLASQYF. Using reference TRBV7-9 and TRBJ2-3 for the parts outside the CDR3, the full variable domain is DTGVSQNPRHKITKRGQNVTFRCDPISEHNRLYWYRQTLGQGPEFLTYFQNEAQLEKSRLLSDRFSAERPKGSFSTLEIQRTEQGDSAMYLCASSLAAGLASQYFGPGTRLTVL.

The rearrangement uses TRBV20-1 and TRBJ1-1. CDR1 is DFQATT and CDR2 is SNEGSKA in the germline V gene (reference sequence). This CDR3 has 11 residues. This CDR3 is CSAEFGESAFF.

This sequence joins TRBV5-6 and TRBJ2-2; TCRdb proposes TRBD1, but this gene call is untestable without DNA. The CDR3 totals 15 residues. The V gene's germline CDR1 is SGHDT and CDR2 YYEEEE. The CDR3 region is CASSVPGTRTGELFF.

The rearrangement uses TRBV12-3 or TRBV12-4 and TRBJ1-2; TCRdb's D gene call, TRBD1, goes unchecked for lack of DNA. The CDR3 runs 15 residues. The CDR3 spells CASSSGTGVNHGYTF.

This chain's CDR3 is CASSEWWDRRAFF. The genes are TRBV2 and TRBJ1-1; TCRdb's D gene call, TRBD1, goes unchecked for lack of DNA. The CDR3 covers 13 residues. Germline values: CDR1 SNHLY, CDR2 FYNNEI.

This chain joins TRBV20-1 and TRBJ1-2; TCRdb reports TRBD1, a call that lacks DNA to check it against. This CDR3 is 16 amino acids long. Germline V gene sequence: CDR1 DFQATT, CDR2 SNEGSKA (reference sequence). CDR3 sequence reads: CSARDPVKGANYGYTF.

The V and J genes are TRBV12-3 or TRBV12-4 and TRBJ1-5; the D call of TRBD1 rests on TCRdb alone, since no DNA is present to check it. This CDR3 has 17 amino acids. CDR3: CASSLAVSGAGNQPQHF.

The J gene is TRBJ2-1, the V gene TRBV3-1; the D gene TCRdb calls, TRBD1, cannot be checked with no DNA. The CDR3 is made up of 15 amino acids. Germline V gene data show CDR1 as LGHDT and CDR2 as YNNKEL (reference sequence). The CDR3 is CASSEKDRVYNEQFF.

The CDR3 is CASSVLAGGSYNEQFF. The chain is built from TRBV12-3 or TRBV12-4 and TRBJ2-1; TCRdb picks TRBD2, but there is no DNA to check that call. The CDR3 totals 16 residues.

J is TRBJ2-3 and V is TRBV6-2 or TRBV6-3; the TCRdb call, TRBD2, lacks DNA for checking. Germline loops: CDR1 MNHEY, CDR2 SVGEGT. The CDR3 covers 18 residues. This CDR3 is CASRALFIAGGGEDTQYF.

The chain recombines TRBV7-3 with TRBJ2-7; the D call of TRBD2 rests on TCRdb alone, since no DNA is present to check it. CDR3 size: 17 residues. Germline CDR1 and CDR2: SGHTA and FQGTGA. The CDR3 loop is CASSLGSAAGNSYEQYF.

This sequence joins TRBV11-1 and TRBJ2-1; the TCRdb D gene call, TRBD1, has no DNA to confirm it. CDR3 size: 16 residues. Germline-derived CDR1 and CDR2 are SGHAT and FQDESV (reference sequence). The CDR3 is CASSLQGTGPYNEQFF.

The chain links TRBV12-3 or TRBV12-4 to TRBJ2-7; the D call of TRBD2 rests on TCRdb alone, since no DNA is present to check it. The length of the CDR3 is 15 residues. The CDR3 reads CASGGASGPPYEQYF.

The CDR3 spells CASSVLLPAEQFF. The chain recombines TRBV7-9 with TRBJ2-1; TCRdb's D gene call, TRBD2, goes unchecked for lack of DNA. The germline V gene has CDR1 SEHNR and CDR2 FQNEAQ (reference sequence). The CDR3 totals 13 residues.

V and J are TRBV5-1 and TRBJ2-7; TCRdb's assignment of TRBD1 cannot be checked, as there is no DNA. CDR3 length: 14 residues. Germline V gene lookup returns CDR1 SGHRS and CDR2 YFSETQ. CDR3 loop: CASGPGPNLYEQYF.

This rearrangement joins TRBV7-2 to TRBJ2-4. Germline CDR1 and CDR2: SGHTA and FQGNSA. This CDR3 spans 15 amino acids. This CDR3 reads CASSLALVQTNIQYF.

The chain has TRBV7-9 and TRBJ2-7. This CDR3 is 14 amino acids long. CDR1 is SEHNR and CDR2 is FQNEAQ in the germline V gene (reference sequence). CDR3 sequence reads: CASSSTGGFYEQYF.

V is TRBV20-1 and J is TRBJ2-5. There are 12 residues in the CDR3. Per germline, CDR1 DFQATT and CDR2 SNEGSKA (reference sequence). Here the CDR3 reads CSARTSRETQYF.

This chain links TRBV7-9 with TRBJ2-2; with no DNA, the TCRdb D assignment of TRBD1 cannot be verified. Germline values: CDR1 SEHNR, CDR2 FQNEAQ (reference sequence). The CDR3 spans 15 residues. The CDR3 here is CASSQRREHTGELFF.

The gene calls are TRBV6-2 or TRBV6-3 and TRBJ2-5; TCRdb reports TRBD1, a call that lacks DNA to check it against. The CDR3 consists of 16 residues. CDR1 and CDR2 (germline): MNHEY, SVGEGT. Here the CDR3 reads CASTLGDSSRGETQYF.